This record looks at one TCR beta chain sequence and its context. What it recognizes is unknown. Losses at the gene ends were 1 base for V and 9 bases for J; bases not matched to a gene: 9. CDR1 and CDR2 from the germline V gene are LNHDA and SQIVND (reference sequence). This CDR3 is built from 14 residues. The data belong to a study of cytomegalovirus exposure and HLA in healthy donors. Study outcomes and limitations: Analysis performed later found under 20,000 TCR beta sequences associated with HLA alleles at 0.05 false discovery rate. In a later analysis, TCR beta V- and J-gene trimming showed a link to a missense DCLRE1C variant. What TCR beta sequences reportedly achieved was accurate prediction of HLA-A and HLA-B alleles in most subjects. Cytomegalovirus association was listed for about 170 TCR beta chains.

The PCR ran on 60 Vbeta and 13 Jbeta primers. Measured with immunoSEQ multiplex PCR; TCRdb has only the in-frame clones, and not every one. The table shows roughly 80,000 clones, with about 80% occurring only once. Sequenced sample: PBMCs. The chain is built from TRBV19 and TRBJ2-7; 7 bases are shared with TRBD1. The receptor was isolated from a woman in her 40s in good health and CMV-seronegative. CDR3 in DNA: TGTGCCAGTAGTATAGCTCCGACAGGGCAGGTGCAGTACTTC. It translates to CASSIAPTGQVQYF.